The subject of this entry is one T cell receptor beta chain. This clone came up once. Its antigen is still unknown. Base qualities are missing; no much larger clone stands one base away. TCRbeta CDR3 regions were amplified from genomic DNA using the immunoSEQ Assay, a bias-controlled multiplex PCR. In the paper's pipeline: The number of nucleated cells in each sample was estimated from the amplification of reference gene primers within the assay. To quantify the absolute abundance of each unique TCRbeta CDR3 rearrangement, sequence reads were collapsed and filtered. Productive Simpson clonality was computed per sample as the square root of Simpson's diversity index over productive rearrangements. Drawn from immuneACCESS, this table holds only the in-frame rearrangements with V and J called that TCRdb kept. Clones are partly lost; checked studies trace under half to an unresolved V gene and leave the rest unexplained. V and J calls and clone size are copied from that table; D and trimming were computed from the DNA. The sample profile shows roughly 180,000 clones; approximately 80% of them were found once. The top ten clonotypes cover approximately 12% of the sample.

Participants in the prospective study were enrolled through a virtual design, were aged roughly 18 to 100 years, and lived in under 25 United States geographic areas. To assign participants to cohorts, the prospective study relied on clinical history that participants themselves reported in a screening survey and a study questionnaire. For ImmuneRACE Cohort 3, a participant was defined as recovered based on two consecutive negative NP/OP PCR tests, clearance by a healthcare professional, or resolution of symptoms. Each participant in the prospective study had whole blood, serum and a nasopharyngeal or oropharyngeal swab collected by mobile phlebotomists. Prospective study participants could optionally give additional blood draws and questionnaires over an approximately 2-month period. Before DNA extraction, prospective study blood samples were shipped either frozen or at room temperature. The germline V gene gives CDR1 as LGHNA and CDR2 as YSLEER. Including cysteine and phenylalanine, the CDR3 has 15 amino acids. CDR3 DNA only is kept here, 45 bases in frame from base 1. For this chain, trimming is 1 base at the V end and 5 bases at the J end, and the number of junction bases without a gene match is 7.

The sample originates from a study of blood T cell repertoires in COVID-19 (TCRdb year 2020). For context, the study as a whole: Samples covering the acute and convalescent phases of COVID-19 were provided by collaborators in the United States, Italy and Spain. The prospective study material was composed of cDNA or gDNA derived from T cells, B-cell-depleted T cells, or PBMCs. The sample metadata nearly always contained a de-identified subject ID, COVID-19 status, age in years and sex. The samples were drawn from the first 160 participants of the ongoing ImmuneRACE study and from roughly 1,300 subjects provided by 6 global collaborators. Subjects who had been exposed to COVID-19, were actively infected with it, or had recovered from it provided the deeply sampled blood TCRbeta repertoires that made up the dataset. Where HLA class I and class II types were available, the types were taken from metadata supplied by the sample provider, not from assay-based typing. The repertoires were made available in a free public database intended to serve as a resource for research on the immune response to SARS-CoV-2.

Overall study results and their limits: How much clinical and demographic metadata was included differed by source and by participant, and the metadata was provided uncurated.

Sequencing was carried out using PBMCs or T cells enriched from blood (not recorded which). This receptor chain uses TRBV4-3 and TRBJ2-5; the junction holds 7 bases that match TRBD2. This TCR was sampled from a man between 35 and 55 years old who had recovered from COVID-19. The DNA reads TGCGCCAGCAGCCAAGGGAGGAGGGGAGGGGAGACCCAGTACTTC. The encoded protein is CASSQGRRGGETQYF.